The 3 T cell receptor beta chains given below trace back to one sample, sequenced in a study of identical twins (dated by TCRdb to the mid-2010s). Library preparation was by 5' RACE. The run used an Illumina HiSeq 2000. TCRdb reworked the public reads: Q25 trimming with fastp, MiXCR clone assembly, productive beta chains retained. All rows with the same CDR3 protein become a single entry with the most common DNA and genes. The sample table shows approximately 670,000 distinct CDR3 sequences, and 6.1% are seen once. The ten largest account for around 2% of the sample. The specimen sequenced was naive T cells sorted from blood. The cell subset or site tag for this specimen amounts to: cells isolated with a human naive T-cell isolation kit. The receptor set was obtained from a man aged 18-30 years in good health.

There are many counts of this clonotype. This chain links TRBV5-4 with TRBJ2-3; D may match TRBD1 or TRBD2 (6 bases each). V gave up 4 bases and J gave up 5 bases, with 14 bases separating them. The germline CDR1 and CDR2 sequences are SGHNT and YYREEE (reference sequence). The CDR3 is 14 residues long. This chain's CDR3 is CASSPGAEGDTQYF. In nucleotides, the CDR3 is TGTGCCAGCAGCCCAGGGGCGGAGGGAGATACGCAGTATTTT.

This clonotype has at least ten counts. The chain combines TRBV9 with TRBJ2-3; no reliable D call. Per the germline V gene, CDR1 is SGDLS and CDR2 is YYNGEE. Trimming stripped 0 bases from V and 5 bases from J, with 4 bases between. The CDR3 spans 12 residues. Here the CDR3 DNA reads TGTGCCAGCAGCGTAGAAGGAGATACGCAGTATTTT. Encoded protein: CASSVEGDTQYF.

Many counts were recorded for this clonotype. This sequence joins TRBV12-3 or TRBV12-4 and TRBJ1-2; D uncertain. Trimming shortened V by 4 bases and J by 5 bases, and 11 bases separated the two germline ends. The CDR3 is 13 residues long. CDR3 amino acids: CASSWAPGYGYTF. The CDR3 DNA is TGTGCCAGCAGTTGGGCCCCGGGGTATGGCTACACCTTC.